The rows below give T cell receptor beta chains drawn from one sample of a study of blood T cells in healthy people across ages. TCRdb reanalysed the 5' RACE reads using MiXCR and keeps one entry per CDR3 protein. The sample yields about 1.6 million distinct CDR3 sequences, roughly a third seen once. Sequencing used blood. These receptors were taken from a woman aged 25-40 years in good health. CDR3s include the opening cysteine and the closing phenylalanine or tryptophan. Each record gives: V gene, clone size, J gene, CDR3 protein. Only part of the rows carry a size: once, few, many, or a class if the clone is expanded.

V gene: TRBV28; clone size: few; J gene: TRBJ2-7; CDR3 protein: CASSSPLGVTIYEQYF
V gene: TRBV7-2; clone size: .; J gene: TRBJ2-7; CDR3 protein: CASSLGWQAREQYF
V gene: TRBV6-6; clone size: few; J gene: TRBJ2-7; CDR3 protein: CASSPGQIPSYEQYF
V gene: TRBV6-2/TRBV6-3; clone size: .; J gene: TRBJ1-5; CDR3 protein: CASALRVRTRGPNQPQHF
V gene: TRBV14; clone size: .; J gene: TRBJ2-5; CDR3 protein: CASSQRPSRLYERYF
V gene: TRBV29-1; clone size: .; J gene: TRBJ2-1; CDR3 protein: CSVVVTSGSSYNEQFF
V gene: TRBV29-1; clone size: many; J gene: TRBJ2-6; CDR3 protein: CSVEVGTGGAGANVLTF
V gene: TRBV7-9; clone size: few; J gene: TRBJ2-7; CDR3 protein: CASSLPEDPYDYEQYF
V gene: TRBV7-8; clone size: few; J gene: TRBJ1-6; CDR3 protein: CASSLVVGARSPLHF
V gene: TRBV20-1; clone size: .; J gene: TRBJ2-7; CDR3 protein: CSASGRAPEQYF
V gene: TRBV5-1; clone size: .; J gene: TRBJ1-4; CDR3 protein: CASSLAPNRDLDEKLFF
V gene: TRBV11-1; clone size: .; J gene: TRBJ1-1; CDR3 protein: CASSPWTPRVDWVGKGPGAFF
V gene: TRBV6-1; clone size: .; J gene: TRBJ1-5; CDR3 protein: CASSPRVGGYQPQHF
V gene: TRBV10-3; clone size: .; J gene: TRBJ2-3; CDR3 protein: CAISVGTGATDTQYF
V gene: TRBV7-9; clone size: .; J gene: TRBJ1-2; CDR3 protein: CASSPSRSEYYGYTF
V gene: TRBV10-1; clone size: once; J gene: .; CDR3 protein: CASSESRDKHPSYEQYF
V gene: TRBV21-1; clone size: .; J gene: TRBJ1-6; CDR3 protein: CASSLPIRRNSPLHF
V gene: TRBV6-2/TRBV6-3; clone size: .; J gene: TRBJ2-5; CDR3 protein: CASSYPTKKFGETQYF
V gene: TRBV20-1; clone size: .; J gene: TRBJ1-1; CDR3 protein: CSPLGTEAFF
V gene: TRBV27; clone size: few; J gene: TRBJ2-7; CDR3 protein: CASSKNGGIYEQYF
V gene: TRBV5-1; clone size: few; J gene: TRBJ2-5; CDR3 protein: CASSSPGLWTQYF
V gene: TRBV12-3/TRBV12-4; clone size: few; J gene: TRBJ1-2; CDR3 protein: CASAVGTGGYTF
V gene: TRBV2; clone size: .; J gene: TRBJ2-6; CDR3 protein: CASSDSGHSGANVLTF
V gene: TRBV28; clone size: .; J gene: TRBJ2-5; CDR3 protein: CASAQLRQTQYF
V gene: TRBV5-6; clone size: .; J gene: TRBJ2-7; CDR3 protein: CASSLGPAGGSCEQYF
V gene: TRBV5-6; clone size: many; J gene: TRBJ2-2; CDR3 protein: CASSFGSGHTGELFF
V gene: TRBV7-8; clone size: .; J gene: TRBJ2-3; CDR3 protein: CASRPGTGTDMQYF
V gene: TRBV18; clone size: .; J gene: TRBJ1-2; CDR3 protein: CASAPGPRYGYTF
V gene: TRBV5-1; clone size: .; J gene: TRBJ2-1; CDR3 protein: CASSPGGVWNEQFF